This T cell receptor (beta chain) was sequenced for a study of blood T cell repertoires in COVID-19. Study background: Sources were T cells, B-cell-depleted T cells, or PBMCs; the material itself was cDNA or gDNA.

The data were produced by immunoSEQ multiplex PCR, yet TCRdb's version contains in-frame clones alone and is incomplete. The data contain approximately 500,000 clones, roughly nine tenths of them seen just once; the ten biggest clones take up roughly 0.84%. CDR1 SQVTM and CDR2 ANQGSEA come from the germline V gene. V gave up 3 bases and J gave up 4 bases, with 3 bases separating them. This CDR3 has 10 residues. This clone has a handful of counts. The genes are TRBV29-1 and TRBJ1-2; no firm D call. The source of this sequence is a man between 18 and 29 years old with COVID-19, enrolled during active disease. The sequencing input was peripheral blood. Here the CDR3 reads CSVDSYGYTF. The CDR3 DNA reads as TGCAGCGTTGACAGCTATGGCTACACCTTC.